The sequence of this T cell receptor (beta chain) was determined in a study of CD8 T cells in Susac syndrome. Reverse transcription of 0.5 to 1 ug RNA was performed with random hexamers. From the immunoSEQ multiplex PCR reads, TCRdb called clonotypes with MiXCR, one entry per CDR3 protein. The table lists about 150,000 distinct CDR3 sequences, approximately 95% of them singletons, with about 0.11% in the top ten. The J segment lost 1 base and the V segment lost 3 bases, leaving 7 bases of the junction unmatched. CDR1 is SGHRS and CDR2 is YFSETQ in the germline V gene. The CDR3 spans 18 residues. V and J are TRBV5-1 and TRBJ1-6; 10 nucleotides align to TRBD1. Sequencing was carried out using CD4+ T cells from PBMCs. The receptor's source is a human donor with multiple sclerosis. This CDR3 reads CASSSTDRGESYNSPLHF. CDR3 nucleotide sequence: TGCGCCAGCAGCTCGACGGACAGGGGGGAATCCTATAATTCACCCCTCCACTTT.